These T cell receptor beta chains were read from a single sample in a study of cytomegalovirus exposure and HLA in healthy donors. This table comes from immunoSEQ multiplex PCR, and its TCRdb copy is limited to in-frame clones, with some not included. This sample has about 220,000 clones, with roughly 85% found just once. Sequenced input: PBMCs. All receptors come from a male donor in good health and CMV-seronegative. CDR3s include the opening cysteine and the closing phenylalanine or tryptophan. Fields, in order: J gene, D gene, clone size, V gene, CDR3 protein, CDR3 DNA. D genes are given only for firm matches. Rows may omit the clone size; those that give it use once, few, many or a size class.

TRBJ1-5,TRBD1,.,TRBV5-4,CASSKGTGGSQPQHF,TGTGCCAGCAGCAAAGGGACAGGGGGAAGTCAGCCCCAGCATTTT
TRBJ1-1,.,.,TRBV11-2,CASSSAVMAGNEAFF,TGTGCCAGCAGCTCAGCAGTAATGGCAGGAAACGAAGCTTTCTTT
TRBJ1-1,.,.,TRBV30,CAWTLYNLNTEAFF,TGTGCCTGGACCCTCTATAATCTGAACACTGAAGCTTTCTTT
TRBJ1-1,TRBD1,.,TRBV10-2,CASTRDRGAEAFF,TGCGCCAGCACCCGGGACAGGGGAGCTGAAGCTTTCTTT
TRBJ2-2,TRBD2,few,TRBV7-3,CASSRLAGFNTGELFF,TGTGCCAGCAGTAGACTAGCGGGCTTCAACACCGGGGAGCTGTTTTTT
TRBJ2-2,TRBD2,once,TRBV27,CARGGSGRAGELFF,TGTGCAAGAGGCGGTAGCGGGAGGGCCGGGGAGCTGTTTTTT
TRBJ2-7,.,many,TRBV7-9,CASSPGGLAGSYEQYF,TGTGCCAGCAGCCCAGGGGGTTTAGCGGGATCCTACGAGCAGTACTTC
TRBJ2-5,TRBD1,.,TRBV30,CAWSGAGQGARETQYF,TGTGCCTGGAGTGGCGCGGGACAGGGGGCACGGGAGACCCAGTACTTC
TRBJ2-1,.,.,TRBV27,CASSLSGAYNERFF,TGTGCCAGCAGTTTAAGCGGAGCCTACAATGAGCGGTTCTTC
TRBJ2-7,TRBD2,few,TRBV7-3,CASSLGLAGYEQYF,TGTGCCAGCAGCCTTGGACTAGCAGGCTACGAGCAGTACTTC
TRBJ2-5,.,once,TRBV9,CASSVGGEVGETQYF,TGTGCCAGCAGCGTTGGAGGGGAAGTAGGAGAGACCCAGTACTTC
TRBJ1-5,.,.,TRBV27,CASIDGQRNQPQHF,TGTGCCAGCATCGACGGACAGCGCAATCAGCCCCAGCATTTT
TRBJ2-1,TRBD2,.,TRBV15,CATSRTSGVNEQFF,TGTGCCACCAGCAGGACTAGCGGGGTCAATGAGCAGTTCTTC
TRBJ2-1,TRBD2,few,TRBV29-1,CSVYGTSGTNEQFF,TGCAGCGTCTACGGGACTAGCGGGACTAATGAGCAGTTCTTC
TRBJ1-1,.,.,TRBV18,CASSPPGGVMNTEAFF,TGTGCCAGCTCACCACCGGGGGGGGTTATGAACACTGAAGCTTTCTTT
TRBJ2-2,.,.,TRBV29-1,CSVGTMRAGAYTGELFF,TGCAGCGTTGGGACCATGCGGGCAGGGGCCTACACCGGGGAGCTGTTTTTT
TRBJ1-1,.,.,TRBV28,CASSPTGTRNTEAFF,TGTGCCAGCAGCCCGACCGGGACAAGGAACACTGAAGCTTTCTTT
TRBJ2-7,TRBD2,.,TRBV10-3,CAISDQTSFEPYEQYF,TGTGCCATCAGTGACCAGACTAGCTTCGAACCCTACGAGCAGTACTTC
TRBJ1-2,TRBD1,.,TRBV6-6,CASNHGQGVFYGYTF,TGTGCCAGCAACCACGGACAGGGGGTTTTCTATGGCTACACCTTC
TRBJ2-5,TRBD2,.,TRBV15,CATSRESAGVGGETQYF,TGTGCCACCAGCAGAGAGTCAGCGGGAGTAGGGGGGGAGACCCAGTACTTC
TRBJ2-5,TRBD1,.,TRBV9,CASSAGTAYQETQYF,TGTGCCAGCAGCGCCGGGACAGCGTACCAAGAGACCCAGTACTTC
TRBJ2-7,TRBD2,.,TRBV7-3,CASSPGGAGGYEQYF,TGTGCCAGCAGCCCCGGGGGAGCGGGAGGCTACGAGCAGTACTTC
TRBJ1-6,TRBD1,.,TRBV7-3,CALRGYSYNSPLHF,TGTGCCCTCAGGGGGTACTCCTATAATTCACCCCTCCACTTT
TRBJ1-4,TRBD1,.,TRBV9,CASSLRDRAANEKLFF,TGTGCCAGCAGCCTCAGGGACAGGGCTGCTAATGAAAAACTGTTTTTT
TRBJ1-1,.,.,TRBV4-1,CASSQLGGEAFF,TGCGCCAGCAGCCAACTAGGTGGTGAAGCTTTCTTT
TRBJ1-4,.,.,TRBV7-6,CASSPQRGGTEKLFF,TGTGCCAGCAGCCCCCAGCGGGGGGGCACTGAAAAACTGTTTTTT
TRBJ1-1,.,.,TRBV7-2,CASSLVTGILNTEAFF,TGTGCCAGCAGCTTAGTTACAGGCATCTTGAACACTGAAGCTTTCTTT
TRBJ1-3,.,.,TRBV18,CASSPDIGQSGNTIYF,TGTGCCAGCTCACCTGACATCGGACAGTCTGGAAACACCATATATTTT
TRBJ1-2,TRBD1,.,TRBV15,CATSFRQGAGYGYTF,TGTGCCACCAGCTTCCGACAGGGGGCAGGTTATGGCTACACCTTC
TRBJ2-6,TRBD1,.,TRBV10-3,CAIRDQGAGGANVLTF,TGTGCCATCAGGGATCAGGGGGCTGGTGGGGCCAACGTCCTGACTTTC
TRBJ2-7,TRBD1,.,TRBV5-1,CASSLRTGLDEQYF,TGCGCCAGCAGCTTAAGGACAGGGCTGGACGAGCAGTACTTC
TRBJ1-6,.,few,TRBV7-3,CASSRDYNSPLHF,TGTGCCAGCAGCCGGGATTATAATTCACCCCTCCACTTT
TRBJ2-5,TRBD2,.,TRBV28,CASSLRLAGQETQYF,TGTGCCAGCAGTTTAAGGCTAGCGGGACAAGAGACCCAGTACTTC
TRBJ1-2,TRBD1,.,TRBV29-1,CSVESKFTGGGHGYTF,TGCAGCGTTGAAAGTAAATTTACAGGGGGCGGGCATGGCTACACCTTC
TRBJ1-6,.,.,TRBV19,CASSIDRTAGMTYNSPLHF,TGTGCCAGTAGTATAGATAGGACAGCGGGGATGACCTATAATTCACCCCTCCACTTT
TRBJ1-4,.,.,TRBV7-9,CSSRTGTNYATNEKLFF,TGTTCCAGCAGAACCGGGACAAACTATGCAACTAATGAAAAACTGTTTTTT
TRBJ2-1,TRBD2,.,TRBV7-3,CASSLTGGSYNEQFF,TGTGCCAGCAGCTTGACGGGGGGGTCCTACAATGAGCAGTTCTTC
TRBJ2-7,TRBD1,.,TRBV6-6,CASSFGGTGAIRYF,TGTGCCAGCAGTTTTGGGGGGACAGGGGCGATCAGGTACTTC
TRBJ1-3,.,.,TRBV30,CAWSVHSSGNTIYF,TGTGCCTGGAGTGTACACAGCTCTGGAAACACCATATATTTT
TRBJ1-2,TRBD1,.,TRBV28,CASSPPSGGLNYGYTF,TGTGCCAGCAGTCCACCCTCAGGGGGATTAAACTATGGCTACACCTTC